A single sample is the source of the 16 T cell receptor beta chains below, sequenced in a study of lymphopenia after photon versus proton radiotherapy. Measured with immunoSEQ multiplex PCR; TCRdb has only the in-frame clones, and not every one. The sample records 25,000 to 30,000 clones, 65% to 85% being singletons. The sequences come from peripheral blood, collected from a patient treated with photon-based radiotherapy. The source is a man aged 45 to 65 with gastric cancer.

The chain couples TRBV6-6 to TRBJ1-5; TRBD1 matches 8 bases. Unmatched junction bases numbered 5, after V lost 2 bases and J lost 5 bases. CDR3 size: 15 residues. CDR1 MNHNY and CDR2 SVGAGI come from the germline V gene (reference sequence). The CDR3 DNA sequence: TGTGCCAGCAGTTACGAAGGACAGGGAGATCAGCCCCAGCATTTT. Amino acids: CASSYEGQGDQPQHF.

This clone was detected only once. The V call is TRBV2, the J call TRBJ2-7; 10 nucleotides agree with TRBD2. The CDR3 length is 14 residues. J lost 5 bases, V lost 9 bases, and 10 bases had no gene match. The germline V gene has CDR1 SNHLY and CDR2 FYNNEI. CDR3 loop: CASTSGAAVNEQYF. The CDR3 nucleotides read TGTGCCAGTACTAGCGGGGCGGCCGTGAACGAGCAGTACTTC.

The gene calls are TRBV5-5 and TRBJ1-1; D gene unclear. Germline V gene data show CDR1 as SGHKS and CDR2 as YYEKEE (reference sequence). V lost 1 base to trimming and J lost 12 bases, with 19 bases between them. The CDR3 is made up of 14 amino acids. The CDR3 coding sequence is TGTGCCAGCAGCTTGCTTCCGGGTTCAATCGAATCTTTCTTT. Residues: CASSLLPGSIESFF.

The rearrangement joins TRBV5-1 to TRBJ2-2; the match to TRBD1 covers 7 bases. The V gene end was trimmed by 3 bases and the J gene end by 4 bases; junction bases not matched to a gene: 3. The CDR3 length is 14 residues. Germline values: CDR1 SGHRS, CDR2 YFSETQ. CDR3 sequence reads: CASSSGQLTGELFF. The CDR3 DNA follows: TGCGCCAGCAGCTCGGGACAGCTCACCGGGGAGCTGTTTTTT.

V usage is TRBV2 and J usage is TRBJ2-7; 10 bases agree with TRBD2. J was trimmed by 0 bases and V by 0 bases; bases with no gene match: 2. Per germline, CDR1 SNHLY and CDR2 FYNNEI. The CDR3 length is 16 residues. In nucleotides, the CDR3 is TGTGCCAGCAGTGAAGCGGGACTAGCGACCTCCTACGAGCAGTACGTC. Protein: CASSEAGLATSYEQYV.

CDR3 coding DNA: TGTGCCAGCAGCCCCCAGGCCGGCTTGGCAGATACGCAGTATTTT. It translates to CASSPQAGLADTQYF. The chain is built from TRBV7-3 and TRBJ2-3; D uncertain. The CDR3 covers 15 residues. V gave up 5 bases and J gave up 4 bases, with 16 bases separating them. Germline loops: CDR1 SGHTA, CDR2 FQGTGA.

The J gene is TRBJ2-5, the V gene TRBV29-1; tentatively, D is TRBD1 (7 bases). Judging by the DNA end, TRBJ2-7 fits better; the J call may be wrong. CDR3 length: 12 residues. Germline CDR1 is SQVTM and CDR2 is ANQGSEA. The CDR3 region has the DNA TGCAGCGTTGCCAGGGGGGCCTACGAGCAGTACTTC. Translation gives CSVARGAYEQYF.

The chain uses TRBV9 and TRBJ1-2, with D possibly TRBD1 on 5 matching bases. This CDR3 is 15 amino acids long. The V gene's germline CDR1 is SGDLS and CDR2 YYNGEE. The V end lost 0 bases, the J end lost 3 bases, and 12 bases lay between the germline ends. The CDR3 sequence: CASSVGQGWDYGYTF. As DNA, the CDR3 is TGTGCCAGCAGCGTAGGCCAGGGTTGGGACTATGGCTACACCTTC.

This CDR3 is CASSPRQQETQYF. The DNA of the CDR3 is TGTGCCAGCTCACCGAGACAGCAAGAGACCCAGTACTTC. V and J are TRBV18 and TRBJ2-5; a weak D match, TRBD1 (5 bases). The V gene lost 3 bases and the J gene lost 2 bases, with 7 bases spanning the gap. The germline CDR1 and CDR2 sequences are KGHSH and LQKENI. This CDR3 has 13 residues.

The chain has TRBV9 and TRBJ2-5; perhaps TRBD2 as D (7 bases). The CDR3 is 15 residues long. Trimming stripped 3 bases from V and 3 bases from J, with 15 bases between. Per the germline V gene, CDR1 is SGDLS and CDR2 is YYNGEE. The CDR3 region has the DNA TGTGCCAGCAGCGAGGGGGGGGCTCGTGAAGAGACCCAGTACTTC. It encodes CASSEGGAREETQYF.

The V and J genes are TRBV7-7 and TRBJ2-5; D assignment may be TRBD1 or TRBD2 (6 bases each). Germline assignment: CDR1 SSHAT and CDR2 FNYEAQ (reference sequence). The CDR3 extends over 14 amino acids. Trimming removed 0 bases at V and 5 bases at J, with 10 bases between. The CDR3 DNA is TGTGCCAGCAGCTTAGCGGGGGGCGGGGAGACCCAGTACTTC. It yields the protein CASSLAGGGETQYF.

CDR3 DNA: TGTGCCATCAGTGAAGGCCAGCCCTACGAGCAGTACTTC. Translated: CAISEGQPYEQYF. The chain carries TRBV10-3 and TRBJ2-7; unclear D gene. V was pared by 3 bases and J by 2 bases, with 8 bases between. Germline V gene sequence: CDR1 ENHRY, CDR2 SYGVKD. The CDR3 sequence is 13 residues long.

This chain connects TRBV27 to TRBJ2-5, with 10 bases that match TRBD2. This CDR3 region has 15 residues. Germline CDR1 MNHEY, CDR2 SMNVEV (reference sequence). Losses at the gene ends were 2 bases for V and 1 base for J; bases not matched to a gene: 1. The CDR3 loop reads CASSLTSGAQETQYF. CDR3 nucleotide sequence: TGTGCCAGCAGTTTAACTAGCGGGGCCCAAGAGACCCAGTACTTC.

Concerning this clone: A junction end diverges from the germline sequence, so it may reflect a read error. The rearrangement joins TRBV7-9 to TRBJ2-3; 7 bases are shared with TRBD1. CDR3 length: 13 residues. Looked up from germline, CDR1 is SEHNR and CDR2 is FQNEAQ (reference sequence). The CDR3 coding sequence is TGTGCCGGCAGGGGGTTGGACACAGATACGCAGTATTTT. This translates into CAGRGLDTDTQYF.

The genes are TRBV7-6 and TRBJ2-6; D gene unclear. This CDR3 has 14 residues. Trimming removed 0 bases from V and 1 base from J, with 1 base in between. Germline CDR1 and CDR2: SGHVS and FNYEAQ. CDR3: CASSLASGANVLTF. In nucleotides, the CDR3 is TGTGCCAGCAGCTTAGCTTCTGGGGCCAACGTCCTGACTTTC.

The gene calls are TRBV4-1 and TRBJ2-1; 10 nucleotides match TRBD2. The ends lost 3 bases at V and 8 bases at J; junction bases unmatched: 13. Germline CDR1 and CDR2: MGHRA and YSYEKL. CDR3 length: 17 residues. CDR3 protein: CASSQVIAGGQAYEQFF. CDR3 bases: TGCGCCAGCAGCCAGGTGATAGCGGGGGGCCAGGCTTATGAGCAGTTCTTC.